Below, one T cell receptor beta chain is given with its context. Its antigen is unidentified. The record originates from a study of blood T cells in healthy people across ages. Germline V CDR1 and CDR2: GTSNPN, SVGIG (reference sequence). J lost 4 bases, V lost 2 bases, and 2 bases had no gene match. The CDR3 is 13 amino acids. Combining a sample-barcoded 5' primer with a J-beta primer mix, a second PCR ran for 7 to 11 cycles. TCRdb processed the 5' RACE reads anew with MiXCR; each CDR3 protein has one entry. The sample has around 820,000 distinct CDR3 sequences; around a quarter are singletons. Whole-study findings and limits: Long-lived donors carried more naive CD4+ cells and greater diversity than aged donors.

The data also belong to a second study, concerning T cells of mothers and their children. That paper notes: Per 15 ul, 1.5 ug of RNA was used, with all extracted RNA going into cDNA synthesis.

The TCR comes from a boy aged 10-17 years in good health. V usage is TRBV30 and J usage is TRBJ2-1, with TRBD2 identical over 7 bases. The sequencing sample was made of blood. The CDR3 reads CAWSSGDYNEQFF. The CDR3, as DNA: TGTGCCTGGAGTAGCGGGGATTACAATGAGCAGTTCTTC.